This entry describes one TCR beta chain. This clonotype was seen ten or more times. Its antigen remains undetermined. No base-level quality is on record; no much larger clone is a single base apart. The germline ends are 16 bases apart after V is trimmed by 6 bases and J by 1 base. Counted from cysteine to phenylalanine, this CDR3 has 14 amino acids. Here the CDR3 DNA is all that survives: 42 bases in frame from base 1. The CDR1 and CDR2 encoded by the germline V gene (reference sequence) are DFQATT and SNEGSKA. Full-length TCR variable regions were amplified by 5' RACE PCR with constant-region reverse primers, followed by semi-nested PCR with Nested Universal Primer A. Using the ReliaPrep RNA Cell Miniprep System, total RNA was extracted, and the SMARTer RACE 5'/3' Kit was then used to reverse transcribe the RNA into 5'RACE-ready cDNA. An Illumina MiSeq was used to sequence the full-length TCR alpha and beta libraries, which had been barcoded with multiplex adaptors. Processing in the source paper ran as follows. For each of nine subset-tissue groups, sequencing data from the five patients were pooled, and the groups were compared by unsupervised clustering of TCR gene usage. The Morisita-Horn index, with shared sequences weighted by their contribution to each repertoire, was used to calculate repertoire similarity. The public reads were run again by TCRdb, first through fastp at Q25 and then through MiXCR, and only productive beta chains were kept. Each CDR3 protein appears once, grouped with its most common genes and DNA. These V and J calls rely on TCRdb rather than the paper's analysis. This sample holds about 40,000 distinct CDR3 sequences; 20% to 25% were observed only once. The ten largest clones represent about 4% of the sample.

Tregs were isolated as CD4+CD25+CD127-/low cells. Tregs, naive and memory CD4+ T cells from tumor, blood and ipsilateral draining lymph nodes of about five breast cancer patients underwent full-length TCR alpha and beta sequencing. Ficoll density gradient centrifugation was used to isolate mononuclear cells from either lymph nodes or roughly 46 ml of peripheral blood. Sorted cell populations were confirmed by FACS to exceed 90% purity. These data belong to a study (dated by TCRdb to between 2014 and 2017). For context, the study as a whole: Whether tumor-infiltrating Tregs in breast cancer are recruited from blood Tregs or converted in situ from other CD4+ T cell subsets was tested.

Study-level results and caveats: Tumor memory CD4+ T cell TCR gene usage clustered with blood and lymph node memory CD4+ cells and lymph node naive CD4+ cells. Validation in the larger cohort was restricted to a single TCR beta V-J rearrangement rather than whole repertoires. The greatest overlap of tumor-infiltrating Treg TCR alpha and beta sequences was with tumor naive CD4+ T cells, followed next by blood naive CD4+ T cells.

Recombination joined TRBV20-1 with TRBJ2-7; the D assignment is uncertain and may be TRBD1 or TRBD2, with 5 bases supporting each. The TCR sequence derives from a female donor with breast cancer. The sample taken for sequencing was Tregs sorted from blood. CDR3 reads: CSAVRDGSSYEQYF. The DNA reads TGCAGTGCCGTCCGGGACGGATCTTCCTACGAGCAGTACTTC.